Listed below are T cell receptor beta chains from one sample, sequenced in a study of cytomegalovirus exposure and HLA in healthy donors. The repertoire was sequenced with immunoSEQ multiplex PCR; TCRdb's copy has only in-frame clones and lacks some. Here the sample spans some 200,000 clones, over 70% being singletons. Source material: PBMCs. Receptors originate from a man in his forties or fifties in good health and CMV-seronegative. Both conserved end residues are part of each CDR3. A D gene is named only where the DNA matches it firmly. The listing skips clone size in some rows; elsewhere it reads once, few, many or a size class.

v_call	d_call	cdr3_length	clone_size	j_call	cdr3_nt	cdr3_aa
TRBV18	-	15	-	TRBJ1-2	TGTGCCAGCTCATTAAGAGGCGGGGCTAACTATGGCTACACCTTC	CASSLRGGANYGYTF
TRBV18	-	13	few	TRBJ2-5	TGTGCCAGCTCACCCCGGGGCCAAGAGACCCAGTACTTC	CASSPRGQETQYF
TRBV11-3	-	13	few	TRBJ1-1	TGTGCCAGCAGCATAGGGACATCTACTGAAGCTTTCTTT	CASSIGTSTEAFF
TRBV5-4	-	16	-	TRBJ1-3	TGTGCCAGCAGCTGGAGTATGGGGGCCTCTGGAAACACCATATATTTT	CASSWSMGASGNTIYF
TRBV6-5	TRBD1	13	-	TRBJ1-4	TGTGCCACCGCGGGACAGGTTAAAGGAAAACTGTTTTTT	CATAGQVKGKLFF
TRBV4-3	TRBD1	16	-	TRBJ2-1	TGCGCCAGCAGCCAAGATTGGGGACAGTCCTACAATGAGCAGTTCTTC	CASSQDWGQSYNEQFF
TRBV11-2	TRBD1	14	few	TRBJ1-1	TGTGCCAGCAGCCGCCGGGACAGTTCCACTGAAGCTTTCTTT	CASSRRDSSTEAFF
TRBV7-9	-	14	-	TRBJ2-7	TGTTCCAGCAGCGGAAGGGGCGTCAAATACGAGCAGTACTTC	CSSSGRGVKYEQYF
TRBV29-1	TRBD1	12	-	TRBJ1-1	TGCAGCGTCAGGGGGAGGTACACTGAAGCTTTCTTT	CSVRGRYTEAFF
TRBV27	-	15	-	TRBJ2-5	TGTGCCAGCAAACCCCTCGGGACACCCCAAGAGACCCAGTACTTC	CASKPLGTPQETQYF
TRBV15	-	16	-	TRBJ1-5	TGTGCCACCAGCAGACGCCGGGACACTAGCAATCAGCCCCAGCATTTT	CATSRRRDTSNQPQHF
TRBV4-3	-	17	-	TRBJ2-2	TGCGCCAGCAGCCAGAAGACCGGGACACCGAACACCGGGGAGCTGTTTTTT	CASSQKTGTPNTGELFF
TRBV15	TRBD1	16	-	TRBJ1-2	TGTGCCACCAGCAGCCGGGACAGGGGGCGCCTTGGCGGCTACACCTTC	CATSSRDRGRLGGYTF
TRBV5-1	TRBD1	14	-	TRBJ1-1	TGCGCCAGCAGCATTGACAGGGGGCAAACTGAAGCTTTCTTT	CASSIDRGQTEAFF
TRBV2	-	15	few	TRBJ2-3	TGTGCCAGCAATCCTACCGGGTTAGGCACAGATACGCAGTATTTT	CASNPTGLGTDTQYF
TRBV15	-	14	-	TRBJ1-4	TGTGCCACCTCACTCGGGGGACGGAATGAAAAACTGTTTTTT	CATSLGGRNEKLFF
TRBV19	-	14	-	TRBJ1-1	TGTGCCAGTAGTATCCCGGGTGGTGGTACTGAAGCTTTCTTT	CASSIPGGGTEAFF
TRBV30	-	12	-	TRBJ2-7	TGTGCCTGGGGAGATTTCGCGAACGAGCAGTACTTC	CAWGDFANEQYF
TRBV10-2	TRBD1	16	-	TRBJ2-7	TGCGCCAGCAGTGGGCAGACAGGGAAGATCGGGTACGAGCAGTACTTC	CASSGQTGKIGYEQYF
TRBV30	-	13	-	TRBJ1-5	TGTGCCTGGAGTACCAGGGGAGATCAGCCCCAGCATTTT	CAWSTRGDQPQHF
TRBV11-2	TRBD2	16	-	TRBJ2-2	TGTGCCAGCAGCAACCCGGGACTAGCACGCACCGGGGAGCTGTTTTTT	CASSNPGLARTGELFF
TRBV7-9	-	12	-	TRBJ1-2	TGTGCCAGCAGCTTATCCAGTGGTGGCTACACCTTC	CASSLSSGGYTF
TRBV13	TRBD2	15	-	TRBJ2-7	TGTGCCAGCAGCCCAAGCGGGACTAGACCCTACGAGCAGTACTTC	CASSPSGTRPYEQYF
TRBV5-1	-	14	-	TRBJ1-1	TGCGCCAGCAGCTTGGGACTTGTGAACACTGAAGCTTTCTTT	CASSLGLVNTEAFF
TRBV7-7	-	13	-	TRBJ2-7	TGTGCCAGCAGCTTAGGGCACGATTACGAGCAGTACTTC	CASSLGHDYEQYF
TRBV7-9	-	14	-	TRBJ1-5	TGTGCCAGCAGCTCCCCTTCGATCGGTCAGCCCCAGCATTTT	CASSSPSIGQPQHF
TRBV2	-	12	few	TRBJ1-2	TGTGCCAGCAGCGAGGGAGACTATGGCTACACCTTC	CASSEGDYGYTF
TRBV6-5	TRBD1	13	-	TRBJ1-4	TGTGCCGGCGGACAGGGGGTAAATGAAAAACTGTTTTTT	CAGGQGVNEKLFF
TRBV27	TRBD2	16	-	TRBJ2-3	TGTGCCAGCAGTTTATTGTCGGGGGGGCCGGGAGATACGCAGTATTTT	CASSLLSGGPGDTQYF
TRBV11-3	-	15	-	TRBJ2-2	TGTGCCAGCAGCTTAGTTAGCAGTGGCACCGGGGAGCTGTTTTTT	CASSLVSSGTGELFF
TRBV27	-	16	-	TRBJ2-1	TGTGCCAGCAGCCTGGCAGGGGCGTTGCAGGACAATGAGCAGTTCTTC	CASSLAGALQDNEQFF
TRBV4-3	-	18	-	TRBJ2-1	TGCGCCAGCAGCCAAGATACGCTAGGTGGGGGGATATACAATGAGCAGTTCTTC	CASSQDTLGGGIYNEQFF
TRBV19	TRBD1	15	-	TRBJ2-7	TGTGCCAGTAGTATGGGGACAGGGATTCTCTACGAGCAGTACTTC	CASSMGTGILYEQYF
TRBV7-2	TRBD2	16	-	TRBJ2-3	TGTGCCAGCAGCTTAGGCGCTAGCGGGGGGACAGATACGCAGTATTTT	CASSLGASGGTDTQYF
TRBV7-8	TRBD1	17	-	TRBJ1-5	TGTGCCAGCAGCTTAGTACGGCGACAGGGAGTCAATCAGCCCCAGCATTTT	CASSLVRRQGVNQPQHF
TRBV4-1	-	18	-	TRBJ2-7	TGCGCCAGCAGCCAAGATTGGGTATCGGGGTCCTGGGCTTACGAGCAGTACTTC	CASSQDWVSGSWAYEQYF
TRBV6-5	-	11	-	TRBJ2-7	TGTGCCACCACAACAGGTTACGAGCAGTACTTC	CATTTGYEQYF
TRBV7-2	-	14	-	TRBJ1-3	TGTGCCAGCAGCTTCGGGAGAGAGGGAAACACCATATATTTT	CASSFGREGNTIYF
TRBV11-2	-	13	-	TRBJ2-7	TGTGCCAGCAGCTTAGGCAGGGCCTCCGAGCAGTACTTC	CASSLGRASEQYF
TRBV18	-	13	-	TRBJ2-7	TGTGCCAGCTCACCCCCGACAGGCTACGAGCAGTACTTC	CASSPPTGYEQYF
TRBV6-1	-	12	-	TRBJ2-1	TGTGCCAGCACCCAAAGAGGGAATGAGCAGTTCTTC	CASTQRGNEQFF
TRBV6-5	TRBD1	15	-	TRBJ2-1	TGTGCCAGCAGTGGCTTGGGACAGCCTTGGAATGAGCAGTTCTTC	CASSGLGQPWNEQFF
TRBV7-2	-	16	-	TRBJ1-6	TGTGCCAGCAGCTCCCGGACGTCGGGGGGCAATTCACCCCTCCACTTT	CASSSRTSGGNSPLHF
TRBV27	-	13	-	TRBJ1-1	TGTGCCAGCAGTGTAGGGGTGTTCACTGAAGCTTTCTTT	CASSVGVFTEAFF
TRBV11-2	-	13	-	TRBJ1-1	TGTGCCTCTTACCCCAGGGGCGAGGCTGAAGCTTTCTTT	CASYPRGEAEAFF